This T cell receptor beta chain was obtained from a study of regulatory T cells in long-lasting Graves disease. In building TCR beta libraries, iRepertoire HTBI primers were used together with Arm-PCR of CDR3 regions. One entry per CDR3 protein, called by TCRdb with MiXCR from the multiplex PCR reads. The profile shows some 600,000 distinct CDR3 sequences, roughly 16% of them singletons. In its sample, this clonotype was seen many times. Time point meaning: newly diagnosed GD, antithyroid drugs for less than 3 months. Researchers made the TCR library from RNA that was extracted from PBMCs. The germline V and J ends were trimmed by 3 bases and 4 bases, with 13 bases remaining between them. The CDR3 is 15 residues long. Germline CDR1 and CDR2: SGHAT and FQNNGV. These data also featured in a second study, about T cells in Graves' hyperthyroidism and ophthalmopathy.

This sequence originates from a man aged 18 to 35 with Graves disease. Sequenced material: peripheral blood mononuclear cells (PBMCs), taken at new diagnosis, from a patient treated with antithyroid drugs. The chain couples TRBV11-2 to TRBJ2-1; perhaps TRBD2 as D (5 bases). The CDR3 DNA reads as TGTGCCAGCAGCTTTGAGGGAATTTCATACAATGAGCAGTTCTTC. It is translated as CASSFEGISYNEQFF.